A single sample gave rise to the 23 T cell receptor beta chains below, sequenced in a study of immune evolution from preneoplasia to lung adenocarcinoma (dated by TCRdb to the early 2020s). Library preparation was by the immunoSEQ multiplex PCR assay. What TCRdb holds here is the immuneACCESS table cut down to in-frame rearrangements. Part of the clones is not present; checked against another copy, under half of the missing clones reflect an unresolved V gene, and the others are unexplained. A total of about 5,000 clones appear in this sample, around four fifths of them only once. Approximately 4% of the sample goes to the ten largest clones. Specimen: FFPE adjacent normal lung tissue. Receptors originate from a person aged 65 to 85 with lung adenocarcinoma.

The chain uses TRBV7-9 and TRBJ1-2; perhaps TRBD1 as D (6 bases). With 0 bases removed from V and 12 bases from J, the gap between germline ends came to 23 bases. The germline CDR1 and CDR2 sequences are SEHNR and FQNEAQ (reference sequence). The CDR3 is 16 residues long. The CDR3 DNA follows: TGTGCCAGCAGCTTAGCCGTTTTTGGACAGACTCCTTGGGACACCTTC. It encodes CASSLAVFGQTPWDTF.

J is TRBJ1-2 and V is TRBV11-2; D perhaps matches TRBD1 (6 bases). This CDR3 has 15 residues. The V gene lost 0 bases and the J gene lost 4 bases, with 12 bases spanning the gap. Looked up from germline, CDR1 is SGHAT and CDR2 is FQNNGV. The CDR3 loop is CASSLERGGGYGYTF. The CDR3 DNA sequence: TGTGCCAGCAGCTTAGAAAGGGGGGGAGGCTATGGCTACACCTTC.

The CDR3 sequence is CASSLGRGNTIYF. DNA for the CDR3: TGTGCCAGCAGTTTAGGTCGGGGAAACACCATATATTTT. The chain carries TRBV28 and TRBJ1-3; no clear D. Between the trimmed V and J ends, which lost 2 bases and 4 bases, there was a span of 6 bases. Germline V lookup: CDR1 MDHEN, CDR2 SYDVKM. The CDR3 is made up of 13 amino acids.

DNA of the CDR3: TGTGCCAGCAAAACGGGACTAGCGGGGAGATCCGGAGATACGCAGTATTTT. It encodes CASKTGLAGRSGDTQYF. This chain links TRBV2 with TRBJ2-3, with TRBD2 matching over 13 bases. CDR1 is SNHLY and CDR2 is FYNNEI in the germline V gene. With 7 bases clipped from V and 5 bases from J, the junction kept 12 bases outside the gene matches. CDR3 length: 17 amino acids.

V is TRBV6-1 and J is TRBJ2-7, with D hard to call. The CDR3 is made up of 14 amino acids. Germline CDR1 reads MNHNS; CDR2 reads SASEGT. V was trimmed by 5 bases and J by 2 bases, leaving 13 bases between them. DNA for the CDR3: TGTGCCAGCAGTTGGGGAATAGGCCCCTACGAGCAGTACTTC. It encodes CASSWGIGPYEQYF.

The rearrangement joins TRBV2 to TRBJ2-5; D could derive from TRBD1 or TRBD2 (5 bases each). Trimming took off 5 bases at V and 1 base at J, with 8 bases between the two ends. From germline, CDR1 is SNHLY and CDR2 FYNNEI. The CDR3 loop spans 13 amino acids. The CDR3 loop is CASSSGTQETQYF. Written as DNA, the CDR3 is TGTGCCAGCAGTTCCGGGACCCAAGAGACCCAGTACTTC.

CDR3 coding DNA: TGTGCCAGCAGCTTGGGTGGCGTTGGGAGACTAGCGGAGGGGGAGACCCAGTACTTC. This sequence encodes CASSLGGVGRLAEGETQYF. The V call is TRBV7-3, the J call TRBJ2-5; 9 bases match TRBD2. The CDR3 contains 19 residues. Germline CDR1 SGHTA, CDR2 FQGTGA. Germline trimming cut 3 bases from V and 5 bases from J; bases unmatched to any gene: 19.

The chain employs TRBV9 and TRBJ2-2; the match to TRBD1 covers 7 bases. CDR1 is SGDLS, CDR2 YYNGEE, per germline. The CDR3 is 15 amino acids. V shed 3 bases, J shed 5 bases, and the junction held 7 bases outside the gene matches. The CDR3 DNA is TGTGCCAGCAGCGAGGGGACAGTGATGACCGGGGAGCTGTTTTTT. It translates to CASSEGTVMTGELFF.

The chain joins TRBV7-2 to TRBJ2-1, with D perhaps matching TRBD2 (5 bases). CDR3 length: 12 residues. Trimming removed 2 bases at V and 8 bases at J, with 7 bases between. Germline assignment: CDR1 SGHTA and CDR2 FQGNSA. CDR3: CASSLLADEQFF. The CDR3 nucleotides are TGTGCCAGCAGCTTACTAGCCGATGAGCAGTTCTTC.

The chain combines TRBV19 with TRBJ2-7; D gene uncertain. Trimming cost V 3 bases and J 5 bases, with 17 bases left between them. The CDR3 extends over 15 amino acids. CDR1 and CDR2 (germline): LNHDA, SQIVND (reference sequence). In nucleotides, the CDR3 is TGTGCCAGTAGTATTCAGTTGGTGCGAGTCGACGAGCAGTACTTC. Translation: CASSIQLVRVDEQYF.

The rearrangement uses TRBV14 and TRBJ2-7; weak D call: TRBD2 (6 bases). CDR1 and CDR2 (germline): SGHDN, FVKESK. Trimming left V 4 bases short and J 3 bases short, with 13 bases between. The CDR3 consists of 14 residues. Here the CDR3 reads CASSRYSGSYEQYF. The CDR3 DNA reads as TGTGCCAGCAGCCGCTACTCCGGGAGCTACGAGCAGTACTTC.

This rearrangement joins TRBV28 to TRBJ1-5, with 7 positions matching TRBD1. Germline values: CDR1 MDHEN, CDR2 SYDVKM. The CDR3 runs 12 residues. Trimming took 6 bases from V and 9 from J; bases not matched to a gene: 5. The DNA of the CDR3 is TGTGCCAGCAGGATACAGGGGAGGCCCCAGCATTTT. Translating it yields CASRIQGRPQHF. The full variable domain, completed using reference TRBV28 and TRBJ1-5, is DVKVTQSSRYLVKRTGEKVFLECVQDMDHENMFWYRQDPGLGLRLIYFSYDVKMKEKGDIPEGYSVSREKKERFSLILESASTNQTSMYLCASRIQGRPQHFGDGTRLSIL.

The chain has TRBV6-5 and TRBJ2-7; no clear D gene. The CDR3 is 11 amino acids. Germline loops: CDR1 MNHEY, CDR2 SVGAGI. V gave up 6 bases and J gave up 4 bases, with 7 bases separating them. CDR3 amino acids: CASRSLYEQYF. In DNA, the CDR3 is TGTGCCAGCAGGAGCTTGTACGAGCAGTACTTC.

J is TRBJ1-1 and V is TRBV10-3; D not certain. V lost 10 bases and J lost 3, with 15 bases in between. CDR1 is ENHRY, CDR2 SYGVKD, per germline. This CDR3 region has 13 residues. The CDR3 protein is CATAARGDTEAFF. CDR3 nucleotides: TGTGCCACCGCGGCCCGTGGGGACACTGAAGCTTTCTTT.

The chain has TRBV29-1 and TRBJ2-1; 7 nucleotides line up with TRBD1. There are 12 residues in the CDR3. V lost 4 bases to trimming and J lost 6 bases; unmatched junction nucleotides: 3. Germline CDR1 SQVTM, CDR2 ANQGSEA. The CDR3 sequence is CSVGGQTNEQFF. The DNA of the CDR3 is TGCAGCGTTGGGGGACAGACCAATGAGCAGTTCTTC.

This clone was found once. The CDR3, as DNA: TGTGCCAGCAGCGTAGAAGGGGGAAAGGGACACACCATATATTTT. Its translation is CASSVEGGKGHTIYF. J is TRBJ1-3 and V is TRBV9; D might be TRBD1 (6 bases). V lost 0 bases to trimming and J lost 8 bases, with 15 bases between them. This CDR3 region has 15 residues. Germline values: CDR1 SGDLS, CDR2 YYNGEE.

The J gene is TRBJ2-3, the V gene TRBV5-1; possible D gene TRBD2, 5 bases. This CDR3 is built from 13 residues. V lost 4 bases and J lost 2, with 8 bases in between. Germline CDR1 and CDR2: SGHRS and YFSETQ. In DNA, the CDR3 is TGCGCCAGCAGCGAGGACTCCACAGATACGCAGTATTTT. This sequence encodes CASSEDSTDTQYF.

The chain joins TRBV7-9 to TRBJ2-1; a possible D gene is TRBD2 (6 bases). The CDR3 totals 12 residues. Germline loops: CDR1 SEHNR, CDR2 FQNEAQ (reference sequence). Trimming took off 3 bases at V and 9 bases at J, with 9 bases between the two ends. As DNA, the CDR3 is TGTGCCAGCAGCTTTATCGGGAGTGAGCAGTTCTTC. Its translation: CASSFIGSEQFF. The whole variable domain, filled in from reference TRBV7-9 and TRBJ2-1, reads DTGVSQNPRHKITKRGQNVTFRCDPISEHNRLYWYRQTLGQGPEFLTYFQNEAQLEKSRLLSDRFSAERPKGSFSTLEIQRTEQGDSAMYLCASSFIGSEQFFGPGTRLTVL.

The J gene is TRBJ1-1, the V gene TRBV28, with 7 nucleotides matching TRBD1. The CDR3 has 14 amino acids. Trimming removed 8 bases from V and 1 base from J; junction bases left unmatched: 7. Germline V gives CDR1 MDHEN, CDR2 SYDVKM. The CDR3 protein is CASHTTGWNTEAFF. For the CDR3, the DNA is TGTGCCAGCCACACGACAGGGTGGAACACTGAAGCTTTCTTT.

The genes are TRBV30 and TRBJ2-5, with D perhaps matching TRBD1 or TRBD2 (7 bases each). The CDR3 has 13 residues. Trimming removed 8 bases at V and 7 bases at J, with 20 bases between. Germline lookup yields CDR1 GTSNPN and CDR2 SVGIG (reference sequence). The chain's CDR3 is CAGWEGASGTQYF. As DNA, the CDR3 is TGTGCCGGATGGGAGGGGGCAAGTGGGACCCAGTACTTC.

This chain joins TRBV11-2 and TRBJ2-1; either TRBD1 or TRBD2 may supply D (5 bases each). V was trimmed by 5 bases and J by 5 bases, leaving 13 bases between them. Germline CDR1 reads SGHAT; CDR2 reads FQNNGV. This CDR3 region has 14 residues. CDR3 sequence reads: CASSPTGTDNEQFF. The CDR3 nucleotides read TGTGCCAGCAGCCCGACCGGGACGGACAATGAGCAGTTCTTC.

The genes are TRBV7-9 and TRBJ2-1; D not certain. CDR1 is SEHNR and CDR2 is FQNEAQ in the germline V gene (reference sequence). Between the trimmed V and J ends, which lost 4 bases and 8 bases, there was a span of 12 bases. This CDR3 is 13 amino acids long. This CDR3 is CASSSAGGDEQFF. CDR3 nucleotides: TGTGCCAGCAGCTCGGCTGGTGGTGATGAGCAGTTCTTC.

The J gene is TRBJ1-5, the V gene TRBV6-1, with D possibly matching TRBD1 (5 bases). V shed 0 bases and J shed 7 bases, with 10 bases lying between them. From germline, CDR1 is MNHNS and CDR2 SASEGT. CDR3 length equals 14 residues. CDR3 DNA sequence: TGTGCCAGCAGTGAAGCGCAGGGTGGGCAGCCCCAGCATTTT. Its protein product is CASSEAQGGQPQHF.